These T cell receptor beta chains were read from a single sample in a study of OX40 agonist ivuxolimab in advanced cancers. Method: immunoSEQ multiplex PCR; TCRdb's copy keeps in-frame clones and lacks some. Here the sample spans tens of thousands of clones, roughly 80% being singletons. The sample consisted of CD4+ or CD8+ T cells sorted from blood, taken in a trial of the OX40 agonist ivuxolimab. The receptors were gathered from an adult with an advanced solid tumor such as melanoma, head and neck, liver or kidney cancer. Both conserved end residues are part of each CDR3. D genes are given only for firm matches. Not all rows give a size; the values are once, few, many and, for expanded clones, a class.

NA NA TRBJ2-7 TRBV5-6 CASSSTRYEQYF TGTGCCAGCAGCTCGACTCGCTACGAGCAGTACTTC
NA NA TRBJ2-7 TRBV2 CASSEVGSSYEQYF TGTGCCAGCAGTGAAGTCGGGAGCTCCTACGAGCAGTACTTC
TRBD2 NA TRBJ2-1 TRBV7-3 CASSLLPLADEQFF TGTGCCAGCAGCCTCCTCCCGCTAGCGGATGAGCAGTTCTTC
TRBD2 NA TRBJ2-7 TRBV6-1 CASSAQAGTSGYEQYF TGTGCCAGCAGTGCCCAGGCCGGGACTAGCGGTTACGAGCAGTACTTC
NA NA TRBJ2-1 TRBV6-5 CASSYLGVNNEQFF TGTGCCAGCAGTTACTTGGGAGTCAACAATGAGCAGTTCTTC
NA NA TRBJ2-5 TRBV6-5 CASSYSGGTEETQYF TGTGCCAGCAGTTACTCAGGGGGGACCGAAGAGACCCAGTACTTC
NA NA TRBJ2-7 TRBV4-1 CASSPQGGPYYEQYF TGCGCCAGCAGCCCGCAGGGGGGACCGTACTACGAGCAGTACTTC
TRBD2 NA TRBJ2-1 TRBV2 CASRGLAGDAYNEQFF TGTGCCAGCAGGGGGCTAGCGGGAGACGCCTACAATGAGCAGTTCTTC
TRBD1 NA TRBJ1-3 TRBV15 CATSMQPGQGGNTIYF TGTGCCACCAGCATGCAACCGGGACAGGGTGGAAACACCATATATTTT
NA NA TRBJ2-5 TRBV11-2 CASSTRLAVLQETQYF TGTGCCAGCAGCACGAGGTTAGCGGTTCTACAAGAGACCCAGTACTTC
TRBD1 once TRBJ2-7 TRBV30 CAWSVYKWVGGPYEQYF TGTGCCTGGAGTGTTTATAAGTGGGTAGGGGGCCCCTACGAGCAGTACTTC
NA NA TRBJ2-1 TRBV6-5 CASSEALPYNEQFF TGTGCCAGCAGTGAGGCGCTCCCGTACAATGAGCAGTTCTTC
NA NA TRBJ2-1 TRBV27 CASKFLASYNEQFF TGTGCCAGCAAGTTCCTAGCGTCCTACAATGAGCAGTTCTTC
TRBD2 NA TRBJ2-1 TRBV7-2 CASSLAGGPYEQFF TGTGCCAGCAGCTTAGCGGGAGGGCCCTATGAGCAGTTCTTC
TRBD2 few TRBJ2-1 TRBV6-4 CASSASLTSGLYNEQFF TGTGCCAGCAGTGCCTCCTTGACTAGCGGCCTTTACAATGAGCAGTTCTTC
TRBD1 NA TRBJ1-1 TRBV14 CASSQEPGDSENTEAFF TGTGCCAGCAGCCAAGAGCCAGGGGACAGTGAGAACACTGAAGCTTTCTTT
NA NA TRBJ2-1 TRBV7-9 CASSFGGSYNEQFF TGTGCCAGCAGCTTTGGTGGCTCCTACAATGAGCAGTTCTTC
NA NA TRBJ2-3 TRBV13 CASSLGRGDTQYF TGTGCCAGCAGCTTAGGGAGGGGTGATACGCAGTATTTT
TRBD2 NA TRBJ2-7 TRBV28 CASSSLPGLAGSDMSYEQYF TGTGCCAGCAGTTCACTCCCGGGACTAGCGGGATCCGATATGTCCTACGAGCAGTACTTC
NA NA TRBJ1-1 TRBV5-5 CASSLVSRGNTEAFF TGTGCCAGCAGCTTGGTGTCTCGGGGGAACACTGAAGCTTTCTTT
TRBD2 NA TRBJ2-1 TRBV5-1 CASSLAGGWDEQFF TGCGCCAGCAGCTTGGCGGGAGGGTGGGATGAGCAGTTCTTC
TRBD1 NA TRBJ2-3 TRBV27 CASSLSPGGALDTQYF TGTGCCAGCAGTTTATCGCCAGGGGGCGCTTTGGATACGCAGTATTTT
TRBD1 NA TRBJ2-3 TRBV5-1 CASSRPGQGAADTQYF TGCGCCAGCAGCCGACCGGGACAGGGGGCCGCAGATACGCAGTATTTT
NA few TRBJ2-3 TRBV7-3 CASSLGADTQYF TGTGCCAGCAGCTTAGGGGCAGATACGCAGTATTTT
NA NA TRBJ2-2 TRBV7-7 CASSLGSTGELFF TGTGCTAGCAGCTTAGGGTCGACCGGGGAGCTGTTTTTT
NA NA TRBJ2-1 TRBV13 CASSYRSEQFF TGTGCCAGCAGCTATCGTAGTGAGCAGTTCTTC
TRBD2 NA TRBJ2-5 TRBV19 CASSSVVPGLAGGETQYF TGTGCCAGTAGCTCCGTTGTGCCGGGACTAGCGGGAGGAGAGACCCAGTACTTC
NA NA TRBJ1-1 TRBV13 CASSLVGGKVEAFF TGTGCCAGCAGCTTAGTTGGGGGGAAGGTTGAAGCTTTCTTT
TRBD2 NA TRBJ2-1 TRBV15 CATSKSGESYNEQFF TGTGCCACCAGCAAGAGCGGGGAATCCTACAATGAGCAGTTCTTC
TRBD2 NA TRBJ2-2 TRBV5-6 CASSLAGTHTGELFF TGTGCCAGCAGCTTAGCGGGGACCCACACCGGGGAGCTGTTTTTT
NA NA TRBJ1-5 TRBV30 CAWSYDTNQPQHF TGTGCCTGGAGTTACGACACAAATCAGCCCCAGCATTTT
TRBD1 NA TRBJ2-7 TRBV5-1 CASSLYDRGDEQYF TGCGCCAGCAGCTTGTACGACAGGGGGGACGAGCAGTACTTC
TRBD2 NA TRBJ2-1 TRBV7-6 CASSPLGGRAGEQFF TGTGCCAGCAGCCCCCTGGGCGGGAGGGCCGGGGAGCAGTTCTTC
TRBD1 few TRBJ1-5 TRBV6-5 CASSYSGQTNQPQHF TGTGCCAGCAGTTACTCGGGACAGACCAATCAGCCCCAGCATTTT
TRBD2 NA TRBJ2-7 TRBV28 CASSISREALSSYEQYF TGTGCCAGCAGTATTTCTCGGGAGGCCCTCAGCTCCTACGAGCAGTACTTC
NA NA TRBJ1-2 TRBV6-5 CASSYYDRLDGYTF TGTGCCAGCAGTTACTATGACAGGTTGGATGGCTACACCTTC
NA NA TRBJ2-2 TRBV28 CASIRRFANTGELFF TGTGCAAGCATCCGGCGGTTCGCGAACACCGGGGAGCTGTTTTTT
TRBD1 NA TRBJ2-1 TRBV7-9 CASSLRQGVSYNEQFF TGTGCCAGCAGCTTAAGGCAGGGGGTATCCTACAATGAGCAGTTCTTC
TRBD1 NA TRBJ2-4 TRBV7-9 CASSTGGDYLKNIQYF TGTGCCAGCAGCACAGGGGGTGATTACCTTAAAAACATTCAGTACTTC
TRBD1 NA TRBJ2-1 TRBV7-9 CASSPRGTGGTDEQFF TGTGCCAGCAGCCCCCGCGGGACAGGGGGCACGGATGAGCAGTTCTTC
NA NA TRBJ2-5 TRBV7-9 CASSLDWDSQETQYF TGTGCCAGCAGCTTAGACTGGGACTCCCAAGAGACCCAGTACTTC
NA NA TRBJ2-1 TRBV19 CASSIESGAYNEQFF TGTGCCAGTAGTATAGAAAGCGGAGCCTACAATGAGCAGTTCTTC
TRBD2 NA TRBJ2-1 TRBV7-8 CASSLGGRKNEQFF TGTGCCAGCAGCTTGGGCGGGAGGAAGAATGAGCAGTTCTTC
TRBD1 NA TRBJ1-2 TRBV19 CASSEGTGPYGYTF TGTGCCAGTTCGGAGGGGACAGGCCCCTATGGCTACACCTTC
NA NA TRBJ2-7 TRBV5-6 CASSPREREQYF TGTGCCAGCAGCCCAAGGGAGAGGGAGCAGTACTTC
TRBD2 NA TRBJ2-5 TRBV5-1 CASSWTSGREYQETQYF TGCGCCAGCAGCTGGACTAGCGGGAGAGAGTACCAAGAGACCCAGTACTTC
NA NA TRBJ1-2 TRBV29-1 CIITGGSNYGYTF TGCATCATCACGGGGGGTTCTAACTATGGCTACACCTTC